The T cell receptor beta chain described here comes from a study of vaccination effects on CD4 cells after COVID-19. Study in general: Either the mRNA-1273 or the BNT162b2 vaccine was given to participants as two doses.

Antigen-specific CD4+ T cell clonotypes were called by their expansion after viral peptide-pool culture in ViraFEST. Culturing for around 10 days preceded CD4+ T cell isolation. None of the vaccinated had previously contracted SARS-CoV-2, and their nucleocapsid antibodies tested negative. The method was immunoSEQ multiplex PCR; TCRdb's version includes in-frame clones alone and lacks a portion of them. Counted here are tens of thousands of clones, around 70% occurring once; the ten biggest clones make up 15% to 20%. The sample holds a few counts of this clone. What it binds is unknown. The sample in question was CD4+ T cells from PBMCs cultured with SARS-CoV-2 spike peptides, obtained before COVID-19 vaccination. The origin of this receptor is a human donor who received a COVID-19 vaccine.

As DNA, the CDR3 is TGTGCCAGCAGGTACAGGGAGCAAGTGACTGAAGCTTTCTTT. Amino acid sequence: CASRYREQVTEAFF. The chain employs TRBV5-4 and TRBJ1-1; maybe TRBD1 (6 bases). The V and J ends lost 5 bases and 5 bases respectively, with 16 bases between them. The germline gives CDR1 SGHNT, CDR2 YYREEE (reference sequence). CDR3 size: 14 residues.